What follows is one TCR beta chain and its context. Its antigen specificity is not known. No base quality information exists; no much larger clone differs at one position. The donors were included in the validation cohort of approximately 120 subjects, a group kept apart from the roughly 670-subject first cohort. The library was obtained by the immunoSEQ multiplex PCR assay. The published analysis was carried out like this. A statistical classification framework was developed to diagnose cytomegalovirus status using the catalog of TCR beta chain sequences. What TCRdb holds here is the immuneACCESS table cut down to in-frame rearrangements. Part of the clones is not present; checked against another copy, under half of the missing clones reflect an unresolved V gene, and the others are unexplained. The V and J calls and clone size are taken from that table; D and trimming were inferred from the DNA. The sample data list 100,000 to 120,000 clones, and roughly 90% of these were observed just once. The ten biggest clones cover 1.5% to 2% of the sample.

This entry is derived from a study of cytomegalovirus exposure and HLA in healthy donors (dated by TCRdb to the late 2010s). As for the study more broadly: A later analysis indicated that the roughly 130 validation repertoires were generated on the platform also employed for the 720 or so repertoires of the first cohort. The study aimed to test whether cataloging public T cell receptors could reveal signatures of past pathogen exposure. The study combined high-throughput TCR immunosequencing, statistical association of individual TCRs with disease status, and machine learning to predict cytomegalovirus infection status. A separate validation cohort of some 130 different subjects was used in addition to the approximately 670-subject first cohort. The research as a whole found: A later analysis found that TCRs clustered in the first cohort also tended to co-occur in the 120 validation repertoires, with approximately 95% of cluster scores above 0. A few of the identified cytomegalovirus-associated TCR beta chains were confirmed in vitro to be specific for cytomegalovirus antigens. A later analysis had no HLA typing for the validation cohort, so co-occurrence there was scored across all 130 or so repertoires. In the study, 164 TCR beta chains were listed as associated with cytomegalovirus. While some public TCRs were present in many individuals, most TCR sequences turned up only very rarely across donors. The authors suggested that the approach could potentially be generalized to other disease states and immunological phenotypes. The classifier was reported to diagnose cytomegalovirus status with high specificity and sensitivity in both the original cohort and the validation cohort.

Its CDR3 holds 15 amino acids, cysteine through phenylalanine. The CDR3 DNA has 45 bases and is translated from base 1. CDR1 SGHDT and CDR2 YYEEEE were looked up in the germline V gene. V trim: 1 base; J trim: 6 bases; unmatched bases: 7. This receptor chain uses TRBV5-6 and TRBJ1-1; the central 9 bases match TRBD1. This TCR derives from a woman aged 18 to 35 in good health and CMV-seronegative. Material: PBMCs. The nucleotide sequence reads as follows: TGTGCCAGCAGCTTGACGGGACAGGGCCCTTCTGAAGCTTTCTTT. Translated, this is CASSLTGQGPSEAFF.